This TCR beta chain was captured in a study of regulatory T cells in long-lasting Graves disease. This clonotype occurred a few times. Its specificity is not known. Construction of the TCR beta libraries employed iRepertoire HTBI primers in conjunction with Arm-PCR of CDR3 regions. MiXCR, applied by TCRdb to the multiplex PCR reads, yields one record per CDR3 protein. Of approximately 490,000 distinct CDR3 sequences listed, about 17% are singletons. The ends were cut back, 2 bases at V and 0 bases at J, with 8 bases in the middle. The CDR3 spans 14 residues. From germline, CDR1 is ENHRY and CDR2 SYGVKD. Whole-study findings and limits: New patients shared roughly 1,000 public clonotypes, and persistent patients shared more, with under 3,500.

The time point denotes: newly diagnosed GD, antithyroid drugs for less than 3 months. PBMCs were the source of the RNA used for TCR sequencing. Separately, the same data were catalogued under a study of T cells in Graves' hyperthyroidism and ophthalmopathy. That publication notes: Uncontrolled infection, other autoimmune disease, pregnancy or lactation led to exclusion.

The starting material was peripheral blood mononuclear cells (PBMCs), obtained at new diagnosis, from a patient treated with antithyroid drugs. The gene calls are TRBV10-3 and TRBJ2-7, with D hard to call. This TCR was recovered from a man aged 40-49 years with Graves disease. The CDR3 DNA reads TGTGCCATCAGTGAGGCGATGTCCTCCTACGAGCAGTACTTC. This gives the protein CAISEAMSSYEQYF.